This T cell receptor beta chain was captured by sequencing in a study of T cell repertoires in cytomegalovirus infection. Study summary: CMV infection and matching HLA type were both indicated by public TCR beta signatures.

Findings of the study overall: Predominance within the ex vivo response was attributable to HLA-C-restricted CMV-specific TCR beta clonotypes.

Each CDR3 protein is one row after TCRdb ran MiXCR on the reads. The table has roughly 920,000 distinct CDR3 sequences, about a third seen once. This clonotype was counted between two and nine times. Its antigen is still unknown. Here the sequenced sample was cultured CD8+ T cells from PBMCs, taken from culture after CMV antigen stimulation. This TCR was recovered from a human donor in good health (CMV status not recorded). Some clones in this sample may be carry-over from other donors' samples.

The chain's CDR3 is CASSYADPLGAFF. CDR3 sequence (DNA): TGTGCCAGCAGTTACGCGGACCCTTTGGGGGCTTTCTTT. V is TRBV6-2 or TRBV6-3 and J is TRBJ1-1; D unresolved. The CDR3 consists of 13 residues. V was clipped by 2 bases and J by 11 bases, with 15 bases between them. Germline-derived CDR1 and CDR2 are MNHEY and SVGEGT.